These 15 T cell receptor beta chains share one sample of origin, sequenced in a study of T cells in Graves' hyperthyroidism and ophthalmopathy. TCR beta CDR3 regions were amplified from RNA transcripts. TCR CDR3 regions were first amplified by RT-PCR with HTBI primers. MiXCR was run by TCRdb on the multiplex PCR reads, yielding one entry per CDR3 protein. Of roughly 500,000 distinct CDR3 sequences in the sample, about 45% were seen once. Sequencing used peripheral blood or thyroid tissue (not recorded which). Every receptor here comes from an adult woman with Graves' disease, either hyperthyroidism or ophthalmopathy (not recorded which).

This clonotype was counted between two and nine times. The chain couples TRBV29-1 to TRBJ2-7; D possibly uses TRBD1 or TRBD2 (5 bases each). The V end lost 8 bases, the J end lost 4 bases, and 15 bases lay between the germline ends. The germline V gene has CDR1 SQVTM and CDR2 ANQGSEA. The CDR3 extends over 12 amino acids. CDR3 protein: CSSSGQGYEQYF. The CDR3 DNA sequence: TGCAGCAGTTCGGGGCAGGGTTACGAGCAGTACTTC.

This clonotype showed up many times. The rearrangement joins TRBV18 to TRBJ2-5; 8 bases are shared with TRBD1. The CDR3 length is 12 residues. Per germline, CDR1 KGHSH and CDR2 LQKENI. The J segment lost 5 bases and the V segment lost 8 bases, leaving 4 bases of the junction unmatched. The CDR3 DNA reads TGTGCCAGCACGACAGGGGACGAGACCCAGTACTTC. As protein: CASTTGDETQYF.

As for this clonotype: The junction does not match germline at one end; this may be a read error. This chain links TRBV29-1 with TRBJ2-5; possible D gene TRBD1, 6 bases. Germline V gene sequence: CDR1 SQVTM, CDR2 ANQGSEA. The CDR3 extends over 11 amino acids. CDR3 sequence: CSVEGVEAQYF. CDR3 nucleotides: TGCAGCGTAGAGGGGGTAGAGGCCCAGTACTTC.

The V and J genes are TRBV7-2 and TRBJ2-7; the D gene is possibly TRBD1 (6 bases). V was clipped by 5 bases and J by 9 bases, with 29 bases between them. The CDR3 length is 17 residues. Looked up from germline, CDR1 is SGHTA and CDR2 is FQGNSA. The CDR3 loop is CASSVRSGRDTLAGQYF. The CDR3 region has the DNA TGTGCCAGCAGCGTTAGATCAGGCCGGGACACCCTTGCGGGGCAGTACTTC.

This clonotype was seen many times. The CDR3: CASSLTGGSSNEQYF. The CDR3 DNA follows: TGTGCCAGCAGCTTAACGGGGGGCTCCAGCAACGAGCAGTACTTC. This rearrangement joins TRBV7-3 to TRBJ2-7; either TRBD1 or TRBD2 may supply D (6 bases each). Trimming took 0 bases from V and 5 from J, leaving 14 bases between them. CDR3 length: 15 residues. Germline loops: CDR1 SGHTA, CDR2 FQGTGA.

About this clonotype itself: Compared with germline, one end of the junction differs, possibly owing to a read error. The chain carries TRBV10-2 and TRBJ2-2; 7 bases match TRBD2. Per the germline V gene, CDR1 is WSHSY and CDR2 is SAAADI. This CDR3 region has 14 residues. CDR3 residues: CAGRLAANTGELSF. In nucleotides, the CDR3 is TGCGCCGGCAGGCTAGCGGCGAACACCGGGGAGCTGTCTTTT.

In its sample, this clonotype was seen once. The chain uses TRBV5-4 and TRBJ1-3; D not resolved. This CDR3 contains 13 residues. Germline CDR1 SGHNT, CDR2 YYREEE (reference sequence). Trimming cost V 4 bases and J 4 bases, with 9 bases left between them. The CDR3 bases are TGTGCCAGCAGCAAAGCGTCAGGAAACACCATATATTTT. It yields the protein CASSKASGNTIYF.

This rearrangement joins TRBV7-9 to TRBJ1-2; D is undetermined. From germline, CDR1 is SEHNR and CDR2 FQNEAQ (reference sequence). This CDR3 is built from 14 residues. Trimming removed 5 bases at V and 8 bases at J, with 18 bases between. The CDR3 DNA is TGTGCCAGCAGCCACCGGGGTCAAGGAGAGGGCTACACCTTC. Residues: CASSHRGQGEGYTF.

This clonotype occurred once. V gene TRBV15 combines with J gene TRBJ2-5, with 10 bases matching TRBD1. This CDR3 is built from 14 residues. Germline values: CDR1 LNHNV, CDR2 YYDKDF (reference sequence). V shed 4 bases, J shed 4 bases, and the junction held 3 bases outside the gene matches. The CDR3 DNA reads as TGTGCCACCAGCAACGGACAGGGGGGAGAGACCCAGTACTTC. It codes for CATSNGQGGETQYF.

This clonotype came up many times. This rearrangement joins TRBV20-1 to TRBJ2-5, with 11 bases fitting TRBD2. The junction had 10 bases not matched to a gene; V was cut back by 4 bases and J by 6 bases. The CDR3 extends over 15 amino acids. The germline gives CDR1 DFQATT, CDR2 SNEGSKA (reference sequence). This CDR3 reads CSATSLAGGPQTQYF. The CDR3 nucleotides read TGCAGTGCTACGTCATTAGCGGGAGGGCCGCAGACCCAGTACTTC.

The V gene is TRBV7-8, the J gene TRBJ1-6, with D tentatively TRBD1 (6 bases). This CDR3 contains 12 residues. Germline V lookup: CDR1 SGHVS, CDR2 FQNEAQ. Deletions cut 4 bases from V and 9 bases from J, with 7 bases between. CDR3 in DNA: TGTGCCAGCAGCTGGACAGCTTCACCCCTCCACTTT. Its protein is CASSWTASPLHF.

The chain uses TRBV5-1 and TRBJ2-5; D uncertain. CDR3 length: 14 amino acids. V lost 2 bases and J 2 bases, leaving 10 bases between the germline ends. Germline V lookup: CDR1 SGHRS, CDR2 YFSETQ. The CDR3 region is CASSFKGSQETQYF. The CDR3 DNA reads as TGCGCCAGCAGCTTTAAAGGAAGTCAAGAGACCCAGTACTTC.

Only a few counts were recorded for this clonotype. V usage is TRBV5-5 and J usage is TRBJ2-5; possibly TRBD2 for D (6 bases). Germline assignment: CDR1 SGHKS and CDR2 YYEKEE (reference sequence). The CDR3 has 14 amino acids. The CDR3 DNA is TGTGCTAGAGGCCTGGGAGCGGGCCAAGAGACCCAGTACTTC. Its protein product is CARGLGAGQETQYF.

This clonotype was counted a few times. This chain joins TRBV15 and TRBJ2-5; D might be TRBD2 (6 bases). This CDR3 contains 15 residues. Germline V lookup: CDR1 LNHNV, CDR2 YYDKDF (reference sequence). V was clipped by 0 bases and J by 5 bases, with 13 bases between them. CDR3 nucleotides: TGTGCCACCAGCAGAGATCCGGGCGCGGGGGAGACCCAGTACTTC. This encodes CATSRDPGAGETQYF.

This clonotype was observed many times. The J gene is TRBJ2-7, the V gene TRBV10-3; D is uncertain. Trimming took off 4 bases at V and 2 bases at J, with 9 bases between the two ends. Germline V gene sequence: CDR1 ENHRY, CDR2 SYGVKD. The CDR3 is 13 amino acids. In DNA form, the CDR3 reads TGTGCCATCAGTGCAAACTCTGCCTACGAGCAGTACTTC. Translation: CAISANSAYEQYF.